Here is one T cell receptor beta chain with its context. The antigen is undetermined. The sample comes from a study of cytomegalovirus exposure and HLA in healthy donors. Study-level findings and limits: For cytomegalovirus status, the classifier reportedly gave diagnoses with high specificity and sensitivity.

Per germline, CDR1 LNHDA and CDR2 SQIVND (reference sequence). CDR3 length equals 15 residues. V lost 8 bases and J 5 bases, leaving 18 bases between the germline ends. Each donor was healthy, and each was a bone marrow donor. Primers: 60 Vbeta forward and 13 Jbeta reverse. Profiling relied on immunoSEQ multiplex PCR, and the TCRdb table lists in-frame clones only, not all of them. The sample lists around 180,000 clones, 81% occurring once. Sample: PBMCs. The chain carries TRBV19 and TRBJ1-4, with D maybe TRBD1 (5 bases). The sequence was collected from a man aged 18 to 30 in good health and CMV-seronegative. CDR3 sequence reads: CASQQPGLRNEKLFF. The CDR3 DNA reads as TGTGCCAGTCAACAACCGGGACTGAGAAATGAAAAACTGTTTTTT.